The next 31 T cell receptor beta chains were all read from a single sample in a study of T cells after yellow fever vaccination. TCRdb ran MiXCR on the 5' RACE reads and lists one entry per CDR3 protein. Of tens of thousands of distinct CDR3 sequences listed, around 7.7% are singletons. Specimen: CD8+ T cells sorted from PBMCs, collected 10 to 11 days after the first yellow fever vaccination. The receptors stem from a young man who received the YFV17D yellow fever vaccine.

The sample holds many counts of this clonotype. This sequence joins TRBV7-9 and TRBJ2-1; D gene uncertain. There are 11 residues in the CDR3. Trimming took 5 bases from V and 10 from J, leaving 9 bases between them. Germline CDR1 and CDR2: SEHNR and FQNEAQ (reference sequence). CDR3: CASSDIGEQFF. As DNA, the CDR3 is TGTGCCAGCAGCGACATAGGAGAGCAGTTCTTC.

This clonotype was observed many times. The genes are TRBV15 and TRBJ2-7, with 12 bases identical to TRBD2. With V trimmed by 3 bases and J by 2 bases, 8 bases remained unmatched. Germline V gives CDR1 LNHNV, CDR2 YYDKDF (reference sequence). This CDR3 is built from 17 residues. The CDR3 DNA follows: TGTGCCACCAGCAGGGAAGGACTAGCGGGGACGACCTACGAGCAGTACTTC. Translated, it gives CATSREGLAGTTYEQYF.

This clonotype was picked up many times. The genes are TRBV29-1 and TRBJ2-7; D is possibly TRBD2 (6 bases). V lost 7 bases to trimming and J lost 2 bases, with 15 bases between them. Looked up from germline, CDR1 is SQVTM and CDR2 is ANQGSEA. The CDR3 contains 13 residues. The CDR3 DNA sequence: TGCAGCGCCGCCTTGACTAGTACCTACGAGCAGTACTTC. This sequence encodes CSAALTSTYEQYF.

This clonotype came up many times. The rearrangement joins TRBV7-9 to TRBJ1-4; D is undetermined. Germline loops: CDR1 SEHNR, CDR2 FQNEAQ (reference sequence). Trimming took 1 base from V and 8 from J, leaving 14 bases between them. The CDR3 spans 15 residues. The CDR3 spells CASSLGGEHGEKLFF. In nucleotides, the CDR3 is TGTGCCAGCAGCTTAGGAGGCGAACATGGGGAAAAACTGTTTTTT. Based on the CDR3 plus reference TRBV7-9 and TRBJ1-4, the full variable domain is DTGVSQNPRHKITKRGQNVTFRCDPISEHNRLYWYRQTLGQGPEFLTYFQNEAQLEKSRLLSDRFSAERPKGSFSTLEIQRTEQGDSAMYLCASSLGGEHGEKLFFGSGTQLSVL.

This clonotype showed up many times. V is TRBV3-1 and J is TRBJ2-1; 10 nucleotides line up with TRBD1. Trimming at V came to 1 base and at J to 7 bases, leaving 4 bases not matched to a gene. Germline CDR1 and CDR2: LGHDT and YNNKEL (reference sequence). The CDR3 is 15 amino acids. CDR3 loop: CASSQAGTGANEQFF. The CDR3 DNA is TGTGCCAGCAGCCAAGCCGGGACAGGGGCTAATGAGCAGTTCTTC.

At least ten counts were recorded for this clonotype. The rearrangement uses TRBV12-3 or TRBV12-4 and TRBJ2-3; no clear D. V gave up 2 bases and J gave up 0 bases, with 6 bases separating them. CDR3 length: 14 amino acids. The chain's CDR3 is CASSLIGSTDTQYF. Written as DNA, the CDR3 is TGTGCCAGCAGTTTAATCGGTAGCACAGATACGCAGTATTTT.

This chain uses TRBV19 with TRBJ2-7; no definite D call. CDR1 and CDR2 (germline): LNHDA, SQIVND (reference sequence). The germline V and J ends were trimmed by 8 bases and 3 bases, with 5 bases remaining between them. There are 10 residues in the CDR3. CDR3 nucleotide sequence: TGTGCCAGTTTTTACTACGAGCAGTACTTC. Translated, it gives CASFYYEQYF. Full variable domain (outside the CDR3, taken from reference TRBV19 and TRBJ2-7): DGGITQSPKYLFRKEGQNVTLSCEQNLNHDAMYWYRQDPGQGLRLIYYSQIVNDFQKGDIAEGYSVSREKKESFPLTVTSAQKNPTAFYLCASFYYEQYFGPGTRLTVT.

This clonotype was detected ten times or more. The V gene is TRBV10-3, the J gene TRBJ1-1, with TRBD1 matching over 7 bases. Germline loops: CDR1 ENHRY, CDR2 SYGVKD. CDR3 size: 14 residues. The ends lost 9 bases at V and 4 bases at J; junction bases unmatched: 11. DNA for the CDR3: TGTGCCATATGGGCAGGGGGTGTGGGCACTGAAGCTTTCTTT. Translated: CAIWAGGVGTEAFF.

This clonotype was counted ten times or more. The V call is TRBV6-5, the J call TRBJ2-2; 9 nucleotides line up with TRBD1. Germline trimming cut 5 bases from V and 0 bases from J; bases unmatched to any gene: 4. The CDR3 runs 16 residues. CDR1 is MNHEY and CDR2 is SVGAGI in the germline V gene. The CDR3 loop reads CASSRDRGTNTGELFF. DNA of the CDR3: TGTGCCAGCAGTCGCGACAGGGGGACGAACACCGGGGAGCTGTTTTTT.

This clonotype was seen ten or more times. The chain combines TRBV13 with TRBJ2-1; possible D gene TRBD2, 7 bases. This CDR3 contains 16 residues. V was shortened by 2 bases and J by 4 bases, with 15 bases between the two germline ends. The germline V gene encodes CDR1 PRHDT and CDR2 FYEKMQ (reference sequence). The CDR3 region is CASSLKGGGRYNEQFF. The CDR3, as DNA: TGTGCCAGCAGCTTAAAGGGCGGGGGCCGATACAATGAGCAGTTCTTC.

The chain joins TRBV12-3 or TRBV12-4 to TRBJ1-2; perhaps TRBD1 as D (5 bases). The CDR3 is made up of 14 amino acids. The V end was cut by 3 bases, the J end by 4 bases, with 12 bases between. CDR3 protein: CASSFRQQGYGYTF. As DNA, the CDR3 is TGTGCCAGCAGTTTTCGACAGCAGGGCTATGGCTACACCTTC.

This clonotype has at least ten counts. The chain has TRBV12-3 or TRBV12-4 and TRBJ1-6; no firm D call. The CDR3 contains 12 residues. V shed 3 bases and J shed 8 bases, with 5 bases lying between them. The CDR3 nucleotides read TGTGCCAGCAGTTTGGCTGATTCACCCCTCCACTTT. The encoded protein is CASSLADSPLHF.

The chain employs TRBV10-3 and TRBJ1-1, with 9 bases that match TRBD1. The CDR3 is made up of 15 amino acids. V trimming: 6 bases; J trimming: 3 bases; junction bases outside the gene matches: 8. The germline V gene encodes CDR1 ENHRY and CDR2 SYGVKD. The chain's CDR3 is CAISDPQGADTEAFF. CDR3 nucleotides: TGTGCCATCAGCGACCCACAGGGGGCGGACACTGAAGCTTTCTTT.

This clonotype has at least ten counts. V usage is TRBV7-8 and J usage is TRBJ2-7; D is perhaps TRBD2 (6 bases). This CDR3 region has 14 residues. Deletions cut 7 bases from V and 4 bases from J, with 17 bases between. Germline V lookup: CDR1 SGHVS, CDR2 FQNEAQ. Written as DNA, the CDR3 is TGTGCCAGCACCGTAGTGGGACTGACTTACGAGCAGTACTTC. Its protein is CASTVVGLTYEQYF.

CDR3 amino acids: CASSASLAVRTDTQYF. CDR3 DNA sequence: TGTGCCAGCAGCGCCTCACTAGCGGTTCGCACAGATACGCAGTATTTT. The chain carries TRBV9 and TRBJ2-3; 8 bases are a match to TRBD2. Germline V gene lookup returns CDR1 SGDLS and CDR2 YYNGEE. The CDR3 has 16 amino acids. The trim removed 3 bases at V and 1 base at J, leaving 7 bases unmatched.

This clonotype has a count of ten or more. The gene calls are TRBV9 and TRBJ1-3, with D possibly TRBD1 on 5 matching bases. Germline V CDR1 and CDR2: SGDLS, YYNGEE. Trimming stripped 0 bases from V and 0 bases from J, with 7 bases between. The CDR3 has 15 residues. In DNA, the CDR3 is TGTGCCAGCAGCGTAGAGGGGAACTCTGGAAACACCATATATTTT. It yields the protein CASSVEGNSGNTIYF.

As to this clonotype: A much larger clone lies one base from this, so it may be a read error. The chain joins TRBV7-6 to TRBJ2-1, with D possibly TRBD1 on 6 matching bases. Germline loops: CDR1 SGHVS, CDR2 FNYEAQ. The V end lost 3 bases, the J end lost 8 bases, and 20 bases lay between the germline ends. CDR3 length equals 16 residues. The DNA for the CDR3 is TGTGCCAGCAGCTTTTTAACACAGGGTAGTGAGGATGAGCAGTTCTTC. Protein: CASSFLTQGSEDEQFF.

This clonotype has ten or more counts. V gene TRBV9 combines with J gene TRBJ2-7; 9 bases align to TRBD2. V dropped 4 bases and J dropped 3; count of bases not matched to a gene: 8. Per the germline V gene, CDR1 is SGDLS and CDR2 is YYNGEE. The CDR3 runs to 15 residues. DNA of the CDR3: TGTGCCAGCAGCCCCATAAGCGGGGGGTACTACGAGCAGTACTTC. It yields the protein CASSPISGGYYEQYF.

This clonotype was detected only a few times. This chain uses TRBV5-1 with TRBJ2-5, with unresolved D. Germline CDR1 reads SGHRS; CDR2 reads YFSETQ. CDR3 length: 13 amino acids. V was cut by 0 bases and J by 2 bases, with 5 bases left in between. DNA for the CDR3: TGCGCCAGCAGCTTGGTAGGACAAGAGACCCAGTACTTC. The encoded protein is CASSLVGQETQYF. Variable domain in full (rest from reference TRBV5-1 and TRBJ2-5): KAGVTQTPRYLIKTRGQQVTLSCSPISGHRSVSWYQQTPGQGLQFLFEYFSETQRNKGNFPGRFSGRQFSNSRSEMNVSTLELGDSALYLCASSLVGQETQYFGPGTRLLVL.

This clonotype was detected ten times or more. This chain links TRBV9 with TRBJ2-3, with D perhaps given as TRBD1 or TRBD2 (6 bases each). Germline V gene sequence: CDR1 SGDLS, CDR2 YYNGEE. V shed 4 bases and J shed 2 bases, with 23 bases lying between them. This CDR3 has 18 residues. This CDR3 reads CASSPRRGAAYFTDTQYF. The CDR3, as DNA: TGTGCCAGCAGCCCACGGAGGGGGGCAGCGTACTTCACAGATACGCAGTATTTT.

Many counts were recorded for this clonotype. The rearrangement uses TRBV4-2 and TRBJ2-5, with 8 bases fitting TRBD1. From germline, CDR1 is LGHNA and CDR2 YNFKEQ. The CDR3 length is 16 residues. The trim removed 0 bases at V and 2 bases at J, leaving 5 bases unmatched. The CDR3 bases are TGTGCCAGCAGCCAAGATGGACAGGGCGGACAAGAGACCCAGTACTTC. It translates to CASSQDGQGGQETQYF.

This clonotype has just a few counts. The chain is built from TRBV3-1 and TRBJ1-1; no clear D. This CDR3 is built from 15 residues. The V and J ends lost 5 bases and 3 bases respectively, with 16 bases between them. Germline V lookup: CDR1 LGHDT, CDR2 YNNKEL (reference sequence). For the CDR3, the DNA is TGTGCCAGCAGCACGACCGAGGGCCAGGACACTGAAGCTTTCTTT. Protein sequence: CASSTTEGQDTEAFF.

The V call is TRBV12-3 or TRBV12-4, the J call TRBJ1-5, with D tentatively TRBD1 (5 bases). This CDR3 has 13 residues. V was trimmed by 8 bases and J by 5 bases, leaving 13 bases between them. CDR3 in amino acids: CASVQGVYQPQHF. CDR3 DNA: TGTGCCAGCGTCCAGGGAGTGTATCAGCCCCAGCATTTT.

The rearrangement joins TRBV5-1 to TRBJ1-2, with TRBD1 as a possible D gene (5 bases). In germline, CDR1 is SGHRS, CDR2 YFSETQ. The ends were cut back, 0 bases at V and 8 bases at J, with 17 bases in the middle. CDR3 size: 15 residues. The CDR3 DNA reads TGCGCCAGCAGCTTGGCCGAGCGGGGACGAACGGGCTACACCTTC. Translated: CASSLAERGRTGYTF.

This clonotype was counted at least ten times. V and J are TRBV4-1 and TRBJ2-3; either TRBD1 or TRBD2 may fit D (5 bases each). Looked up from germline, CDR1 is MGHRA and CDR2 is YSYEKL. Between the trimmed V and J ends, which lost 1 base and 6 bases, there was a span of 8 bases. The length of the CDR3 is 13 residues. CDR3 sequence: CASSQAWGDTQYF. DNA of the CDR3: TGCGCCAGCAGCCAAGCTTGGGGGGATACGCAGTATTTT.

The V and J genes are TRBV19 and TRBJ1-1; TRBD1 matches at 7 bases. Germline trimming cut 5 bases from V and 1 base from J; bases unmatched to any gene: 7. Per the germline V gene, CDR1 is LNHDA and CDR2 is SQIVND (reference sequence). This CDR3 contains 15 residues. The CDR3 is CASSFPTGPNTEAFF. The CDR3 DNA sequence: TGTGCCAGTAGTTTCCCGACAGGGCCGAACACTGAAGCTTTCTTT.

This clonotype appeared many times. J is TRBJ2-5 and V is TRBV7-9; TRBD1 agrees at 7 bases. This CDR3 comprises 15 residues. Germline trimming cut 1 base from V and 5 bases from J; bases unmatched to any gene: 7. In germline, CDR1 is SEHNR, CDR2 FQNEAQ (reference sequence). CDR3 in amino acids: CASSLGPTGFETQYF. The CDR3 DNA sequence: TGTGCCAGCAGCTTAGGACCGACAGGGTTCGAGACCCAGTACTTC.

The sample holds many counts of this clonotype. The gene calls are TRBV5-6 and TRBJ1-1, with D perhaps TRBD1 (5 bases). The germline CDR1 and CDR2 sequences are SGHDT and YYEEEE. V lost 3 bases, J lost 8 bases, and 8 bases lay in between. The CDR3 length is 11 residues. This CDR3 is CASSWGGEAFF. The CDR3, as DNA: TGTGCCAGCAGCTGGGGGGGAGAAGCTTTCTTT.

This clonotype came up many times. The chain couples TRBV4-1 to TRBJ1-6; 8 bases line up with TRBD1. Germline V gene lookup returns CDR1 MGHRA and CDR2 YSYEKL. CDR3 length equals 15 residues. The V and J ends lost 0 bases and 16 bases, in that order; junction bases with no gene match: 11. The CDR3 loop is CASSQDLAGQGQLHF. The CDR3 region has the DNA TGCGCCAGCAGCCAAGATTTGGCAGGACAGGGCCAACTCCACTTT.

Regarding this clonotype: A clone one base away is much larger, so this may be a read error. The rearrangement uses TRBV4-1 and TRBJ2-5; TRBD2 is a possible D gene (6 bases). Germline V CDR1 and CDR2: MGHRA, YSYEKL. The CDR3 spans 15 residues. The germline V and J ends were trimmed by 4 bases and 7 bases, with 19 bases remaining between them. For the CDR3, the DNA is TGCGCCAGCAGCCGCACAGCGGAGGAGGAGGGGACCCAGTACTTC. It is translated as CASSRTAEEEGTQYF.

This chain connects TRBV5-4 to TRBJ1-1; 10 bases are shared with TRBD1. The length of the CDR3 is 15 residues. The germline V gene encodes CDR1 SGHNT and CDR2 YYREEE (reference sequence). V trimming: 4 bases; J trimming: 0 bases; junction bases outside the gene matches: 3. CDR3 sequence: CASSGQGVMNTEAFF. CDR3 sequence (DNA): TGTGCCAGCAGCGGACAGGGGGTAATGAACACTGAAGCTTTCTTT.